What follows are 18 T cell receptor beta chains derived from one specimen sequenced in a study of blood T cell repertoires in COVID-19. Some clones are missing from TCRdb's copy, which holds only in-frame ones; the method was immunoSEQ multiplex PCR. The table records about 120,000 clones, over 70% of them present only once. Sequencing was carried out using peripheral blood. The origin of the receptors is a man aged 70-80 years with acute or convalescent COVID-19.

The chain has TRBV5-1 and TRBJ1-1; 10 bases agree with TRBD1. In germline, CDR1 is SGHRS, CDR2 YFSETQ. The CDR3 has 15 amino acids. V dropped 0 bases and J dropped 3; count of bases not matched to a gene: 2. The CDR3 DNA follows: TGCGCCAGCAGCTTGGGACAGGGGGCCGACACTGAAGCTTTCTTT. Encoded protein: CASSLGQGADTEAFF.

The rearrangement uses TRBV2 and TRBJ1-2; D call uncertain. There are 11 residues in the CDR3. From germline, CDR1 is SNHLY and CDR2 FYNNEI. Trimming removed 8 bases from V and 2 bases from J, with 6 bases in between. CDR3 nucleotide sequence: TGTGCCAGCTACCGGAACTATGGCTACACCTTC. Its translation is CASYRNYGYTF.

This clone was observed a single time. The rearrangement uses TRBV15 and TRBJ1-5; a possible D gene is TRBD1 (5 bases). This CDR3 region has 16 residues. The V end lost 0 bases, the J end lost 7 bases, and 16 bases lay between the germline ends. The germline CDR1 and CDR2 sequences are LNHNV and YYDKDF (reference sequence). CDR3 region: CATSRDVRQGGQPQHF. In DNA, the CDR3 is TGTGCCACCAGCAGAGATGTTAGGCAGGGTGGACAGCCCCAGCATTTT.

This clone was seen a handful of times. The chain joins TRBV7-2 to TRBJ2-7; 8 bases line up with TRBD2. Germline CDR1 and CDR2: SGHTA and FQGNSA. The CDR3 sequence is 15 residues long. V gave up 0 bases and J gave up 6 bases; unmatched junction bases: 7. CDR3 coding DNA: TGTGCCAGCAGCTTAGCTACTAGCGGACTGAGCGAGCAGTACTTC. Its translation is CASSLATSGLSEQYF.

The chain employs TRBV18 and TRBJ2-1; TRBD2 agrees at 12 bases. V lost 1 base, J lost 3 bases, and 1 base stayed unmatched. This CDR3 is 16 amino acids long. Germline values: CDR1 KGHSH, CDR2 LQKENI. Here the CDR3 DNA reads TGTGCCAGCTCACCACTACTAGCGGGGGGCTACAATGAGCAGTTCTTC. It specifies CASSPLLAGGYNEQFF.

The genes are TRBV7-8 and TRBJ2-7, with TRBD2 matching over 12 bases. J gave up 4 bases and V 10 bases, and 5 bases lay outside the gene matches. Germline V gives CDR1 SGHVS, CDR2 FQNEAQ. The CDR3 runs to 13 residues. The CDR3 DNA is TGTGCCACCAGGACTAGCGGGGTTTACGAGCAGTACTTC. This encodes CATRTSGVYEQYF.

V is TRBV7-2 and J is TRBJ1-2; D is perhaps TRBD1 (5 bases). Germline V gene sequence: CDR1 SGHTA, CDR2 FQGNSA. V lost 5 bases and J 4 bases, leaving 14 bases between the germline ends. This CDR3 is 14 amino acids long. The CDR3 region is CASSAEQGAYGYTF. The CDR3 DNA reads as TGTGCCAGCAGCGCCGAGCAGGGTGCCTATGGCTACACCTTC. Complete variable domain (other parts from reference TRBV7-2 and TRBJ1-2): GAGVSQSPSNKVTEKGKDVELRCDPISGHTALYWYRQSLGQGLEFLIYFQGNSAPDKSGLPSDRFSAERTGGSVSTLTIQRTQQEDSAVYLCASSAEQGAYGYTFGSGTRLTVV.

The DNA of the CDR3 is TGCGCCAGCAGCCGATGGACTAGCGGGGGGTTGAACACCGGGGAGCTGTTTTTT. Protein product: CASSRWTSGGLNTGELFF. The chain couples TRBV5-1 to TRBJ2-2, with 14 bases fitting TRBD2. Germline assignment: CDR1 SGHRS and CDR2 YFSETQ. J was trimmed by 1 base and V by 4 bases; bases with no gene match: 6. The CDR3 is 18 amino acids.

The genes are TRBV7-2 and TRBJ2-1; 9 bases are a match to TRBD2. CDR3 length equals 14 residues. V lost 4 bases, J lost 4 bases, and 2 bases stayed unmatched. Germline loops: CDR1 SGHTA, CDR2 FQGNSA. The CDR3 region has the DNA TGTGCCAGCAGCTCGCGGGGGGGGTACAATGAGCAGTTCTTC. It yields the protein CASSSRGGYNEQFF.

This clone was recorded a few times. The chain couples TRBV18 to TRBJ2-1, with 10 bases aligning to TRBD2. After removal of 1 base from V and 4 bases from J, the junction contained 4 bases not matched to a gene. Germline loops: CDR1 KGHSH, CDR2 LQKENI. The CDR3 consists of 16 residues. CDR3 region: CASSPLSGGDYNEQFF. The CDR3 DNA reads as TGTGCCAGCTCACCACTGAGCGGGGGGGATTACAATGAGCAGTTCTTC.

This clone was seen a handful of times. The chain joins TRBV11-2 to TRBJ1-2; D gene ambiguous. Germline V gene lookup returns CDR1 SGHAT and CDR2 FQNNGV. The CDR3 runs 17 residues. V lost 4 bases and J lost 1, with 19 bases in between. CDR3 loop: CASSSVRSGQLNYGYTF. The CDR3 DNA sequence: TGTGCCAGCAGCTCGGTCAGGTCTGGGCAGCTTAACTATGGCTACACCTTC. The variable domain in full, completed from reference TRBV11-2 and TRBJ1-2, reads EAGVAQSPRYKIIEKRQSVAFWCNPISGHATLYWYQQILGQGPKLLIQFQNNGVVDDSQLPKDRFSAERLKGVDSTLKIQPAKLEDSAVYLCASSSVRSGQLNYGYTFGSGTRLTVV.

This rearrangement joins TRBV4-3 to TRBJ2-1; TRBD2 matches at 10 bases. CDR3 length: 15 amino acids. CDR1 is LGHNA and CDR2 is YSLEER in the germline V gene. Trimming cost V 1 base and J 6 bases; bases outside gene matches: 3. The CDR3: CASSQVAGGVNEQFF. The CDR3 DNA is TGCGCCAGCAGCCAAGTAGCGGGGGGAGTCAATGAGCAGTTCTTC.

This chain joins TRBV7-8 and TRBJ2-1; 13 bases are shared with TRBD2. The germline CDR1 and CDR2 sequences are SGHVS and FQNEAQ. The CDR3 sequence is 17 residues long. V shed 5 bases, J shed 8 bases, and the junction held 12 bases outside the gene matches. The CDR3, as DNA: TGTGCCAGCAGCCTGCTACTAGCGGGGGGGCCACGAGATGAGCAGTTCTTC. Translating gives CASSLLLAGGPRDEQFF.

DNA of the CDR3: TGTGCCAGCAGCGCCCGACAGGGAACGGAGTACACTGAAGCTTTCTTT. Residues: CASSARQGTEYTEAFF. V and J are TRBV5-6 and TRBJ1-1; 7 bases are shared with TRBD1. The CDR3 has 16 residues. V lost 4 bases and J lost 3; bases outside the gene matches: 12. Germline CDR1 and CDR2: SGHDT and YYEEEE. The whole variable domain, filled in from reference TRBV5-6 and TRBJ1-1, reads DAGVTQSPTHLIKTRGQQVTLRCSPKSGHDTVSWYQQALGQGPQFIFQYYEEEERQRGNFPDRFSGHQFPNYSSELNVNALLLGDSALYLCASSARQGTEYTEAFFGQGTRLTVV.

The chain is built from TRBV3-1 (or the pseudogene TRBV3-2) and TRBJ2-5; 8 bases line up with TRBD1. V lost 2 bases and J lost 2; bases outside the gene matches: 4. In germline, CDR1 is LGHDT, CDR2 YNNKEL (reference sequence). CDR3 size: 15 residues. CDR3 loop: CASSQPGGKQETQYF. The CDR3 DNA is TGTGCCAGCAGCCAACCAGGGGGCAAACAAGAGACCCAGTACTTC.

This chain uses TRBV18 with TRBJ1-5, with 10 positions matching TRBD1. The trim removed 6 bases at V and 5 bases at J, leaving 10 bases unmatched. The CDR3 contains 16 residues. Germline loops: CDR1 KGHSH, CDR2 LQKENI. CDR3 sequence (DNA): TGTGCCAGCTCCCGTGAGGACAGGGGGACGTATCAGCCCCAGCATTTT. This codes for CASSREDRGTYQPQHF.

In DNA form, the CDR3 reads TGTGCCAGCAGCTTGACAGGGGCGAGCACCGGGGAGCTGTTTTTT. This translates into CASSLTGASTGELFF. The chain is built from TRBV6-2 or TRBV6-3 and TRBJ2-2; 8 nucleotides line up with TRBD1. J gave up 4 bases and V 6 bases, and 7 bases lay outside the gene matches. Germline CDR1 MNHEY, CDR2 SVGEGT. This CDR3 has 15 amino acids.

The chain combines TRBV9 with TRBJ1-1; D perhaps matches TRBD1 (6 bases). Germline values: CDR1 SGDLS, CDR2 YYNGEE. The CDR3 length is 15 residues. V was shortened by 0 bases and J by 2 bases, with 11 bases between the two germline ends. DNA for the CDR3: TGTGCCAGCAGCGTAGTAACAGGGTCAAACACTGAAGCTTTCTTT. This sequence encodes CASSVVTGSNTEAFF.